The clone carrying this T cell receptor (beta chain) was recorded at least ten times. As yet, its antigen is unknown. This entry belongs to a study of identical twins. Overall study results and limits: Zero-insertion analyses might be partly confounded by invariant T cells like MAIT and iNKT. Twins showed weaker excess sharing in their beta out-of-frame sequences.

TCRdb re-derived calls from the 5' RACE reads in MiXCR, one entry per CDR3 protein. This table holds under 400,000 distinct CDR3 sequences, roughly 9% found once. This CDR3 spans 14 amino acids. Deletions cut 0 bases from V and 7 bases from J, with 12 bases between. In germline, CDR1 is MGHRA, CDR2 YSYEKL. The rearrangement links TRBV4-1 to TRBJ1-1, with no clear D. The sequence was obtained from a woman aged 45 to 65 in good health. Sequenced sample: naive T cells sorted from blood. The CDR3 sequence: CASSQESARNEAFF. The CDR3, as DNA: TGCGCCAGCAGCCAAGAATCAGCCAGAAATGAAGCTTTCTTT.